The 25 T cell receptor beta chains presented below share a single source sample, sequenced in a study of CD8+ T cells in alopecia areata. Treatment in this sample: oral pan-JAK inhibitor, 5-10 mg twice daily. cDNA reverse transcribed from extracted RNA served as the sequencing template. Produced via immunoSEQ multiplex PCR; TCRdb's table is partial and in-frame only. The sample consists of some 58,000 clones, roughly 46% of them appearing once. This sample comprised CD8+ T cells sorted from blood, obtained around week 37, from a patient treated with tofacitinib. The receptors shown here come from a human donor with alopecia areata.

This chain joins TRBV2 and TRBJ2-1, with D perhaps TRBD2 (6 bases). CDR3 length: 15 residues. The V gene lost 6 bases and the J gene lost 0 bases, with 12 bases spanning the gap. Germline assignment: CDR1 SNHLY and CDR2 FYNNEI. For the CDR3, the DNA is TGTGCCAGCAGGGAGGGGTTCAGCTCCTACAATGAGCAGTTCTTC. It translates to CASREGFSSYNEQFF.

This clone has more than one count but fewer than ten. This rearrangement joins TRBV30 to TRBJ1-3; a weak D match, TRBD1 (6 bases). The CDR3 sequence is 17 residues long. In germline, CDR1 is GTSNPN, CDR2 SVGIG (reference sequence). Trimming removed 0 bases at V and 0 bases at J, with 15 bases between. CDR3 nucleotide sequence: TGTGCCTGGAGTGTACGGCGGGGGGGCACCTCTGGAAACACCATATATTTT. Its translation: CAWSVRRGGTSGNTIYF.

The chain couples TRBV29-1 to TRBJ2-2; TRBD2 matches at 7 bases. Trimming removed 4 bases from V and 6 bases from J; junction bases left unmatched: 2. This CDR3 contains 12 residues. Germline CDR1 reads SQVTM; CDR2 reads ANQGSEA. CDR3 DNA sequence: TGCAGCGTTGTGGGAGGGTCCGGGGAGCTGTTTTTT. Its protein product is CSVVGGSGELFF.

The chain uses TRBV30 and TRBJ2-3; perhaps TRBD2 as D (5 bases). The CDR3 is 16 amino acids. Per germline, CDR1 GTSNPN and CDR2 SVGIG (reference sequence). V was clipped by 0 bases and J by 2 bases, with 15 bases between them. CDR3: CAWSVVAPRYTDTQYF. CDR3 DNA: TGTGCCTGGAGTGTGGTAGCGCCAAGATACACAGATACGCAGTATTTT.

The chain uses TRBV5-1 and TRBJ1-1; no reliable D call. The V end lost 0 bases, the J end lost 1 base, and 4 bases lay between the germline ends. The CDR3 contains 13 residues. Looked up from germline, CDR1 is SGHRS and CDR2 is YFSETQ. In DNA form, the CDR3 reads TGCGCCAGCAGCTTGGGGCGGAACACTGAAGCTTTCTTT. It yields the protein CASSLGRNTEAFF.

This clone is a singleton in its sample. This rearrangement joins TRBV13 to TRBJ2-1; 7 nucleotides match TRBD2. Trimming cost V 4 bases and J 4 bases; bases outside gene matches: 7. The CDR3 extends over 15 amino acids. Germline V gene lookup returns CDR1 PRHDT and CDR2 FYEKMQ (reference sequence). CDR3 DNA sequence: TGTGCCAGCAGCTCCGGGGCTAGCGGTTACAATGAGCAGTTCTTC. Protein sequence: CASSSGASGYNEQFF.

The V call is TRBV7-6, the J call TRBJ2-1, with D maybe TRBD1 (6 bases). CDR3 length: 15 residues. V shed 4 bases and J shed 0 bases, with 10 bases lying between them. CDR1 SGHVS and CDR2 FNYEAQ come from the germline V gene. CDR3: CASSSGTTSYNEQFF. CDR3 in DNA: TGTGCCAGCAGCTCCGGGACAACCTCCTACAATGAGCAGTTCTTC.

A few counts support this clone. V is TRBV9 and J is TRBJ2-1; TRBD2 might be the D (5 bases). V lost 6 bases and J lost 1, with 11 bases in between. The CDR3 is 14 amino acids. CDR1 is SGDLS and CDR2 is YYNGEE in the germline V gene. Written as DNA, the CDR3 is TGTGCCAGCACCGGGATGGGGTCCTACAATGAGCAGTTCTTC. Translated, it gives CASTGMGSYNEQFF.

This clone was detected only a few times. This sequence joins TRBV30 and TRBJ1-2; D gene ambiguous. This CDR3 spans 13 amino acids. Germline V gene sequence: CDR1 GTSNPN, CDR2 SVGIG (reference sequence). V lost 5 bases to trimming and J lost 6 bases, with 16 bases between them. The CDR3 spells CAWLPRRTDGYTF. The CDR3 nucleotides are TGTGCCTGGCTACCGAGAAGGACGGATGGCTACACCTTC.

The chain links TRBV4-1 to TRBJ2-3; TRBD1 might be the D (5 bases). The germline CDR1 and CDR2 sequences are MGHRA and YSYEKL. Trimming removed 3 bases at V and 0 bases at J, with 13 bases between. This CDR3 contains 16 residues. Written as DNA, the CDR3 is TGCGCCAGCAGCCACCCAGGGCAGACTAGCACAGATACGCAGTATTTT. Translation: CASSHPGQTSTDTQYF.

This chain joins TRBV6-6 and TRBJ2-3; D is unclear. The CDR3 sequence is 15 residues long. Per germline, CDR1 MNHNY and CDR2 SVGAGI (reference sequence). Trimming removed 2 bases at V and 5 bases at J, with 14 bases between. The CDR3 region is CASSYIVEIGDTQYF. CDR3 coding DNA: TGTGCCAGCAGTTACATTGTGGAGATCGGAGATACGCAGTATTTT.

The rearrangement joins TRBV7-9 to TRBJ2-2, with D possibly being TRBD1 (7 bases). The germline V gene has CDR1 SEHNR and CDR2 FQNEAQ (reference sequence). This CDR3 spans 14 amino acids. The chain's CDR3 is CGGGTEGYTGELFF. For the CDR3, the DNA is TGTGGAGGCGGGACAGAAGGGTACACCGGGGAGCTGTTTTTT.

This clone showed up just a few times. The V call is TRBV2, the J call TRBJ2-4; D remains unclear. Germline loops: CDR1 SNHLY, CDR2 FYNNEI. CDR3 length: 15 residues. Trimming stripped 7 bases from V and 8 bases from J, with 21 bases between. The chain's CDR3 is CASTPGLRPLDIQYF. In DNA form, the CDR3 reads TGTGCCAGCACCCCCGGCCTGAGGCCCTTAGACATTCAGTACTTC.

V usage is TRBV19 and J usage is TRBJ2-5; 12 bases align to TRBD2. The ends lost 9 bases at V and 5 bases at J; junction bases unmatched: 7. Germline V gene data show CDR1 as LNHDA and CDR2 as SQIVND (reference sequence). There are 14 residues in the CDR3. CDR3 DNA: TGTGCCAGCCAACTAGCGGGAGGTCTGGAGACCCAGTACTTC. Amino acid sequence: CASQLAGGLETQYF.

A few counts support this clone. The chain combines TRBV7-9 with TRBJ1-2; D may be TRBD1 (6 bases). CDR1 and CDR2 from the germline V gene are SEHNR and FQNEAQ (reference sequence). This CDR3 spans 14 amino acids. V was shortened by 2 bases and J by 6 bases, with 13 bases between the two germline ends. In DNA form, the CDR3 reads TGTGCCAGCAGCTTACCAGGGGTTCGGGATGGCTACACCTTC. It translates to CASSLPGVRDGYTF.

The chain couples TRBV28 to TRBJ2-3; 14 positions match TRBD2. From germline, CDR1 is MDHEN and CDR2 SYDVKM. The V gene end was trimmed by 6 bases and the J gene end by 5 bases; junction bases not matched to a gene: 7. This CDR3 is 16 amino acids long. CDR3 DNA sequence: TGTGCCAGCAGCTCTAGACTAGCGGGAGGGCAAGATACGCAGTATTTT. Its translation is CASSSRLAGGQDTQYF.

This rearrangement joins TRBV29-1 to TRBJ1-1, with TRBD1 identical over 7 bases. Germline CDR1 reads SQVTM; CDR2 reads ANQGSEA. V trimming: 3 bases; J trimming: 3 bases; junction bases outside the gene matches: 7. This CDR3 is 14 amino acids long. CDR3 region: CSVDATGLDTEAFF. In DNA form, the CDR3 reads TGCAGCGTTGATGCGACAGGGTTGGACACTGAAGCTTTCTTT.

This clone has only a few counts. J is TRBJ1-4 and V is TRBV9, with a tentative D call TRBD1 (5 bases). The CDR3 loop spans 14 amino acids. Germline V gene lookup returns CDR1 SGDLS and CDR2 YYNGEE. Trimming cost V 6 bases and J 6 bases, with 15 bases left between them. Here the CDR3 reads CASNPGLPDEKLFF. CDR3 nucleotide sequence: TGTGCCAGCAACCCGGGACTGCCAGATGAAAAACTGTTTTTT. The whole variable domain, filled in from reference TRBV9 and TRBJ1-4, reads DSGVTQTPKHLITATGQRVTLRCSPRSGDLSVYWYQQSLDQGLQFLIQYYNGEERAKGNILERFSAQQFPDLHSELNLSSLELGDSALYFCASNPGLPDEKLFFGSGTQLSVL.

CDR3 coding DNA: TGCGCCAGCAGCCCAAAACCGGGACTAGCGGCGACCGGGGAGCTGTTTTTT. It is translated as CASSPKPGLAATGELFF. The V gene is TRBV4-1, the J gene TRBJ2-2; 11 bases fit TRBD2. The junction had 9 bases not matched to a gene; V was cut back by 4 bases and J by 5 bases. The CDR3 covers 17 residues. Germline CDR1 MGHRA, CDR2 YSYEKL.

This clone showed up just once. The rearrangement uses TRBV5-6 and TRBJ2-7; D call uncertain. CDR1 and CDR2 (germline): SGHDT, YYEEEE. Trimming took off 2 bases at V and 0 bases at J, with 6 bases between the two ends. This CDR3 region has 13 residues. The CDR3 DNA sequence: TGTGCCAGCAGCTTCCACGGCTCCTACGAGCAGTACTTC. It is translated as CASSFHGSYEQYF.

The rearrangement links TRBV11-2 to TRBJ1-1; D not resolved. The germline V gene has CDR1 SGHAT and CDR2 FQNNGV. V lost 7 bases and J 0 bases, leaving 15 bases between the germline ends. CDR3 length: 15 amino acids. CDR3 residues: CASKTDLSMNTEAFF. The CDR3 nucleotides read TGTGCCAGCAAGACGGACCTCAGCATGAACACTGAAGCTTTCTTT.

V usage is TRBV11-2 and J usage is TRBJ2-1; TRBD2 matches at 8 bases. The V gene end was trimmed by 5 bases and the J gene end by 8 bases; junction bases not matched to a gene: 8. Germline CDR1 and CDR2: SGHAT and FQNNGV. The CDR3 sequence is 14 residues long. The CDR3 loop reads CASSARLAMDEQFF. The CDR3 nucleotides read TGTGCCAGCAGCGCACGACTAGCGATGGATGAGCAGTTCTTC.

The chain links TRBV5-6 to TRBJ2-1; D may be TRBD1 (5 bases). The CDR3 extends over 15 amino acids. Germline CDR1 is SGHDT and CDR2 is YYEEEE. V lost 4 bases to trimming and J lost 2 bases, with 13 bases between them. DNA for the CDR3: TGTGCCAGCAGCGAAGACAGTCGTCCCTACAATGAGCAGTTCTTC. It codes for CASSEDSRPYNEQFF. The variable domain in full, with the rest retrieved from reference TRBV5-6 and TRBJ2-1, is DAGVTQSPTHLIKTRGQQVTLRCSPKSGHDTVSWYQQALGQGPQFIFQYYEEEERQRGNFPDRFSGHQFPNYSSELNVNALLLGDSALYLCASSEDSRPYNEQFFGPGTRLTVL.

The chain joins TRBV4-3 to TRBJ2-2, with TRBD1 matching over 7 bases. Germline values: CDR1 LGHNA, CDR2 YSLEER. V dropped 1 base and J dropped 4; count of bases not matched to a gene: 3. The CDR3 length is 15 residues. The CDR3 sequence is CASSQVTGPTGELFF. In nucleotides, the CDR3 is TGCGCCAGCAGCCAAGTGACAGGGCCCACCGGGGAGCTGTTTTTT.

In its sample, this clone was seen a few times. This sequence joins TRBV7-9 and TRBJ2-1; TRBD2 agrees at 10 bases. The V and J ends lost 3 bases and 2 bases, in that order; junction bases with no gene match: 4. The CDR3 length is 16 residues. In germline, CDR1 is SEHNR, CDR2 FQNEAQ (reference sequence). CDR3 sequence (DNA): TGTGCCAGCAGCTTCATAGCGGGAGGCGCCTACAATGAGCAGTTCTTC. It specifies CASSFIAGGAYNEQFF.